The entry that follows covers one T cell receptor (beta chain) sequence. Germline lookup yields CDR1 MGHDK and CDR2 SYGVNS. V was pared by 3 bases and J by 8 bases, with 14 bases between. CDR3 length equals 14 residues. MiXCR, run by TCRdb on the RT-PCR reads, gives a single entry per CDR3 protein. Of 920,000 or so distinct CDR3 sequences detected, under 20% appear once; the ten largest clones hold around 6%. This sample stems from a study of patients and donors after allogeneic stem cell transplantation. The clonotype comes from a human donor who was either an allogeneic HSCT recipient or a stem cell or donor lymphocyte infusion donor (not recorded which). It is not recorded whose cells these are; they may come from a transplant donor. V gene TRBV25-1 combines with J gene TRBJ2-1, with D perhaps TRBD1 (5 bases). Input material: blood, either unsorted or a sorted T cell fraction (not recorded which). For the CDR3, the DNA is TGTGCCAGCAGTGAGCAGGGAAGATTCCATGAGCAGTTCTTC. Its protein is CASSEQGRFHEQFF.